The 2 T cell receptor beta chains listed next were all sequenced from one sample in a study of PD-L1 blockade in urothelial cancer. TCRdb keeps only in-frame clones here, not all; method: immunoSEQ multiplex PCR. The table records roughly 53,000 clones, 87% of them present only once. The time point: pretreatment peripheral blood. Source: PBMCs, taken around atezolizumab (anti-PD-L1) treatment. Source of these receptors: an older woman with urothelial cancer.

In its sample, this clone ranks as medium-sized. V and J are TRBV15 and TRBJ1-5, with TRBD1 identical over 7 bases. Germline V gene sequence: CDR1 LNHNV, CDR2 YYDKDF (reference sequence). The CDR3 consists of 20 residues. After removal of 3 bases from V and 1 base from J, the junction contained 18 bases not matched to a gene. The CDR3 loop is CATSRPGGPGPFRSNQPQHF. The DNA for the CDR3 is TGTGCCACCAGCAGGCCAGGGGGGCCCGGGCCTTTTCGAAGCAATCAGCCCCAGCATTTT.

The V gene is TRBV6-5, the J gene TRBJ2-1; 8 bases agree with TRBD2. The CDR3 is 15 residues long. V shed 7 bases and J 6 bases; nucleotides not matched to a gene: 11. Germline assignment: CDR1 MNHEY and CDR2 SVGAGI. The CDR3: CASTPPGGSGNEQFF. CDR3 nucleotides: TGTGCCAGCACCCCTCCGGGAGGGTCAGGCAATGAGCAGTTCTTC.